This T cell receptor beta chain was sequenced in a study of blood T cell repertoires in COVID-19. Sequencing used immunoSEQ multiplex PCR; TCRdb keeps in-frame clones, though not all of them. Of approximately 200,000 clones in the sample, around 77% were seen once. CDR3 length: 15 amino acids. Germline CDR1 is MGHRA and CDR2 is YSYEKL. V dropped 1 base and J dropped 7 bases, with 15 bases sitting between them. J is TRBJ2-3 and V is TRBV4-1; tentatively, D is TRBD2 (7 bases). The clonotype was recovered from a man in his sixties with active or convalescent COVID-19. The sample taken for sequencing was peripheral blood. The CDR3 region has the DNA TGCGCCAGCAGCCAAGCGGGCGGGGGCGGATATACGCAGTATTTT. Translated, it gives CASSQAGGGGYTQYF.